Below are 23 T cell receptor beta chains sequenced from a single sample in a study of blood T cell repertoires in COVID-19. TCRdb keeps only in-frame clones here, not all; method: immunoSEQ multiplex PCR. The top ten clones hold under 5.5% of a sample with 250,000 to 300,000 clones, over 65% of them seen once. Material for sequencing was peripheral blood. The receptors stem from a man aged 55 to 70 who had recovered from COVID-19.

This rearrangement joins TRBV5-4 to TRBJ1-1; 9 bases are shared with TRBD1. Germline trimming cut 3 bases from V and 5 bases from J; bases unmatched to any gene: 2. Germline assignment: CDR1 SGHNT and CDR2 YYREEE (reference sequence). This CDR3 is 13 amino acids long. The CDR3, as DNA: TGTGCCAGCAGCTCGGGACAGGGAACTGAAGCTTTCTTT. Residues: CASSSGQGTEAFF.

The CDR3 sequence is CASSPRLTLSNEQFF. The CDR3, as DNA: TGTGCCAGCAGCCCTCGACTAACCCTCTCCAATGAGCAGTTCTTC. The V call is TRBV14, the J call TRBJ2-1; D perhaps matches TRBD2 (5 bases). The germline V gene encodes CDR1 SGHDN and CDR2 FVKESK. There are 15 residues in the CDR3. Trimming shortened V by 4 bases and J by 6 bases, and 16 bases separated the two germline ends.

CDR3 nucleotide sequence: TGTGCCAGCGGGAGAGGGCGGGTCTCCTACAATGAGCAGTTCTTC. Protein product: CASGRGRVSYNEQFF. The V gene is TRBV27, the J gene TRBJ2-1, with D perhaps matching TRBD2 (5 bases). Per germline, CDR1 MNHEY and CDR2 SMNVEV (reference sequence). Trimming removed 8 bases at V and 0 bases at J, with 14 bases between. CDR3 length: 15 residues.

The V gene is TRBV4-2, the J gene TRBJ2-3, with TRBD2 identical over 9 bases. The CDR3 contains 20 residues. Germline lookup yields CDR1 LGHNA and CDR2 YNFKEQ. Trimming cost V 0 bases and J 2 bases; bases outside gene matches: 15. The CDR3 protein is CASSQDYRSGLAGTTDTQYF. The CDR3 DNA follows: TGTGCCAGCAGCCAAGATTACAGGTCGGGCCTAGCGGGGACCACAGATACGCAGTATTTT.

The chain is built from TRBV6-5 and TRBJ2-7; no reliable D call. This CDR3 region has 13 residues. The germline V gene encodes CDR1 MNHEY and CDR2 SVGAGI. V lost 4 bases to trimming and J lost 5 bases, with 12 bases between them. The CDR3 reads CASSSLSLHEQYF. CDR3 DNA: TGTGCCAGCAGTTCCCTCTCCCTCCACGAGCAGTACTTC.

J is TRBJ2-3 and V is TRBV12-3 or TRBV12-4; D may be TRBD1 (6 bases). The CDR3 length is 12 residues. The V gene lost 6 bases and the J gene lost 6 bases, with 10 bases spanning the gap. The CDR3 protein is CASRRQGDTQYF. As DNA, the CDR3 is TGTGCCAGCAGACGTCAGGGGGATACGCAGTATTTT.

This chain's CDR3 is CASSLSREEAFF. CDR3 DNA sequence: TGTGCCAGCAGTTTATCCAGGGAAGAAGCTTTCTTT. The V call is TRBV28, the J call TRBJ1-1; the D gene is possibly TRBD1 (5 bases). CDR1 is MDHEN, CDR2 SYDVKM, per germline. The V gene lost 1 base and the J gene lost 8 bases, with 8 bases spanning the gap. The CDR3 length is 12 residues. Full variable domain (outside the CDR3, taken from reference TRBV28 and TRBJ1-1): DVKVTQSSRYLVKRTGEKVFLECVQDMDHENMFWYRQDPGLGLRLIYFSYDVKMKEKGDIPEGYSVSREKKERFSLILESASTNQTSMYLCASSLSREEAFFGQGTRLTVV.

V usage is TRBV5-1 and J usage is TRBJ2-3, with 8 bases fitting TRBD2. Germline V lookup: CDR1 SGHRS, CDR2 YFSETQ. This CDR3 region has 15 residues. V shed 0 bases and J 2 bases; nucleotides not matched to a gene: 2. As DNA, the CDR3 is TGCGCCAGCAGCTTGGAGGGACTAGTCACAGATACGCAGTATTTT. This gives the protein CASSLEGLVTDTQYF.

The table lists this clone with a few counts. V is TRBV30 and J is TRBJ2-7, with 8 bases that match TRBD2. CDR1 is GTSNPN and CDR2 is SVGIG in the germline V gene (reference sequence). Trimming removed 2 bases from V and 2 bases from J; junction bases left unmatched: 8. The CDR3 is made up of 15 amino acids. This CDR3 reads CAWSITSGPAYEQYF. CDR3 coding DNA: TGTGCCTGGAGTATTACTAGCGGACCAGCCTACGAGCAGTACTTC.

This clone was observed once. The V gene is TRBV30, the J gene TRBJ2-5; TRBD1 aligns across 9 bases. Trimming removed 3 bases from V and 3 bases from J; junction bases left unmatched: 5. This CDR3 has 14 amino acids. Germline assignment: CDR1 GTSNPN and CDR2 SVGIG (reference sequence). CDR3: CAWRAGQGKETQYF. The CDR3, as DNA: TGTGCCTGGAGGGCGGGACAGGGAAAAGAGACCCAGTACTTC.

V gene TRBV18 combines with J gene TRBJ2-6; D is undetermined. CDR1 and CDR2 from the germline V gene are KGHSH and LQKENI. The CDR3 consists of 16 residues. V dropped 3 bases and J dropped 0 bases, with 9 bases sitting between them. This CDR3 is CASSPLMSSGANVLTF. CDR3 DNA sequence: TGTGCCAGCTCACCGCTTATGAGCTCTGGGGCCAACGTCCTGACTTTC.

The chain is built from TRBV29-1 and TRBJ2-7, with D maybe TRBD1 (5 bases). CDR3 length equals 12 residues. Germline CDR1 reads SQVTM; CDR2 reads ANQGSEA. The DNA of the CDR3 is TGCAGTGGAGCAAGGGGTTCCTACGAGCAGTACTTC. Its protein product is CSGARGSYEQYF.

This chain connects TRBV7-9 to TRBJ2-2; perhaps TRBD2 as D (6 bases). This CDR3 has 15 amino acids. Germline lookup yields CDR1 SEHNR and CDR2 FQNEAQ (reference sequence). V was shortened by 5 bases and J by 3 bases, with 13 bases between the two germline ends. The CDR3, as DNA: TGTGCCAGCAGCCCGCGTGGGGGGTACACCGGGGAGCTGTTTTTT. This gives the protein CASSPRGGYTGELFF. Combining the CDR3 with reference TRBV7-9 and TRBJ2-2 gives the whole variable domain DTGVSQNPRHKITKRGQNVTFRCDPISEHNRLYWYRQTLGQGPEFLTYFQNEAQLEKSRLLSDRFSAERPKGSFSTLEIQRTEQGDSAMYLCASSPRGGYTGELFFGEGSRLTVL.

This clone showed up just a few times. The chain carries TRBV14 and TRBJ2-2; D is perhaps TRBD2 (5 bases). The CDR3 spans 14 residues. Looked up from germline, CDR1 is SGHDN and CDR2 is FVKESK. Trimming cost V 2 bases and J 6 bases, with 10 bases left between them. The CDR3 sequence: CASSQLLASGELFF. In nucleotides, the CDR3 is TGTGCCAGCAGCCAACTTCTAGCCTCCGGGGAGCTGTTTTTT.

The chain combines TRBV15 with TRBJ2-5; perhaps TRBD1 as D (5 bases). Germline V lookup: CDR1 LNHNV, CDR2 YYDKDF (reference sequence). The CDR3 runs to 14 residues. The V end lost 5 bases, the J end lost 2 bases, and 12 bases lay between the germline ends. The CDR3 DNA is TGTGCCACCAGCGTGATCACAGGTCAAGAGACCCAGTACTTC. Translation: CATSVITGQETQYF. Looking up the rest from reference TRBV15 and TRBJ2-5 gives the full variable domain: DAMVIQNPRYQVTQFGKPVTLSCSQTLNHNVMYWYQQKSSQAPKLLFHYYDKDFNNEADTPDNFQSRRPNTSFCFLDIRSPGLGDTAMYLCATSVITGQETQYFGPGTRLLVL.

The chain couples TRBV28 to TRBJ2-3; no clear D. The V end lost 3 bases, the J end lost 0 bases, and 7 bases lay between the germline ends. CDR1 is MDHEN and CDR2 is SYDVKM in the germline V gene. This CDR3 is 14 amino acids long. The CDR3 protein is CASSFSGSTDTQYF. The DNA for the CDR3 is TGTGCCAGCAGTTTCTCAGGAAGCACAGATACGCAGTATTTT.

The chain couples TRBV28 to TRBJ1-5, with TRBD1 matching over 8 bases. This CDR3 is built from 16 residues. V dropped 5 bases and J dropped 7; count of bases not matched to a gene: 13. Per the germline V gene, CDR1 is MDHEN and CDR2 is SYDVKM. CDR3: CASSEGDRGDNQPQHF. The CDR3 DNA reads as TGTGCCAGCAGTGAGGGAGACAGGGGAGATAACCAGCCCCAGCATTTT.

J is TRBJ2-1 and V is TRBV20-1; TRBD2 matches at 9 bases. Looked up from germline, CDR1 is DFQATT and CDR2 is SNEGSKA (reference sequence). After removal of 3 bases from V and 5 bases from J, the junction contained 5 bases not matched to a gene. The CDR3 has 14 residues. Here the CDR3 DNA reads TGCAGTGCTAGTTTGGCGGGAGGGGACAATGAGCAGTTCTTC. Its protein is CSASLAGGDNEQFF.

V and J are TRBV5-1 and TRBJ2-1; 12 bases fit TRBD2. Trimming took 0 bases from V and 7 from J; bases not matched to a gene: 8. Looked up from germline, CDR1 is SGHRS and CDR2 is YFSETQ. The CDR3 spans 17 residues. CDR3 DNA sequence: TGCGCCAGCAGCTTGGCCCCTGGGCTAGCGGGAGGGAATGAGCAGTTCTTC. Translated, it gives CASSLAPGLAGGNEQFF.

This clone turned up a few times. This sample includes further DNA sequences coding for the same CDR3. V usage is TRBV6-5 and J usage is TRBJ2-3, with D possibly TRBD2 on 5 matching bases. The CDR3 runs 14 residues. Trimming took off 4 bases at V and 6 bases at J, with 14 bases between the two ends. Germline V CDR1 and CDR2: MNHEY, SVGAGI. The CDR3: CASSSLGPMDTQYF. DNA for the CDR3: TGTGCCAGCAGTTCACTAGGACCTATGGATACGCAGTATTTT.

The chain couples TRBV5-4 to TRBJ1-4; 11 bases are a match to TRBD1. Germline CDR1 reads SGHNT; CDR2 reads YYREEE (reference sequence). This CDR3 spans 16 amino acids. With 4 bases clipped from V and 2 bases from J, the junction kept 4 bases outside the gene matches. The DNA of the CDR3 is TGTGCCAGCAGCGCGGGACAGGGGGGGACTAATGAAAAACTGTTTTTT. It specifies CASSAGQGGTNEKLFF.

The genes are TRBV5-1 and TRBJ1-3; D gene ambiguous. The V gene lost 0 bases and the J gene lost 0 bases, with 7 bases spanning the gap. Germline V gene sequence: CDR1 SGHRS, CDR2 YFSETQ. The CDR3 is 15 amino acids. This chain's CDR3 is CASSLGATSGNTIYF. The CDR3 bases are TGCGCCAGCAGCTTGGGGGCCACCTCTGGAAACACCATATATTTT.

The chain links TRBV12-3 or TRBV12-4 to TRBJ1-2, with D possibly matching TRBD1 (6 bases). The V gene lost 4 bases and the J gene lost 8 bases, with 11 bases spanning the gap. This CDR3 is built from 12 residues. CDR3 coding DNA: TGTGCCAGCAGTTCGGGGGGCTGGGGCTACACCTTC. This encodes CASSSGGWGYTF.